The entry below gives a single TCR beta chain sequence along with its context. Its target is unknown. CD8 cells classed as naive were CD45RO-negative and positively selected for CCR7, excluding terminally differentiated effector memory CD45RA+ cells. The data stem from a study of shared clonotypes between healthy human individuals. For the study at large: Researchers assigned three CD4 naive, three CD4 memory, two CD8 naive and one CD8 memory plate to each donor.

Assay used: immunoSEQ multiplex PCR; TCRdb lists only in-frame clones, some missing. The sample includes over 2,000,000 clones, approximately 92% of them seen just once. Study results and caveats: The study found about 5% of naive CD4 clonotypes shared across a few donors. Expectations were that clonotype sharing among donors would be affected by sequencing depth.

The source material was naive CD8+ T cells from PBMCs. This clonotype originated in a man between 18 and 35 years old in good health. Some clones in this sample may be carry-over from other donors' samples.

Here the CDR3 DNA reads TGTGCCAGCAGTGAATGGGGTTGGGGCCGGGGGACCGAGCAGTACTTC. Translation gives CASSEWGWGRGTEQYF. The chain joins TRBV6-1 to TRBJ2-7; a possible D gene is TRBD2 (6 bases). V lost 2 bases, J lost 6 bases, and 20 bases lay in between. The CDR3 is 16 amino acids. Germline CDR1 MNHNS, CDR2 SASEGT.